This record concerns one TCR beta chain sequence. Its target is not known. V was trimmed by 0 bases and J by 0 bases, leaving 13 bases between them. Per the germline V gene, CDR1 is SGHDT and CDR2 is YYEEEE. The CDR3 has 16 residues. This specimen belongs to a study of shared clonotypes between healthy human individuals. General study findings and limits: Sequencing of the sorted subsets was shown by rarefaction to be incomplete despite large depth.

The method was immunoSEQ multiplex PCR; TCRdb's version includes in-frame clones alone and lacks a portion of them. The sample consists of around 1,000,000 clones, roughly 80% of them appearing once. The clonotype was recovered from a man aged 18-30 years in good health. Some clones in this sample may be carry-over from other donors' samples. What was sequenced was memory CD4+ T cells from PBMCs. Subset described: CD45RA-negative fraction. The rearrangement joins TRBV5-6 to TRBJ2-7; no firm D call. As DNA, the CDR3 is TGTGCCAGCAGCTTGGGAGCTCGGGCCCGCTCCTACGAGCAGTACTTC. Its translation: CASSLGARARSYEQYF.